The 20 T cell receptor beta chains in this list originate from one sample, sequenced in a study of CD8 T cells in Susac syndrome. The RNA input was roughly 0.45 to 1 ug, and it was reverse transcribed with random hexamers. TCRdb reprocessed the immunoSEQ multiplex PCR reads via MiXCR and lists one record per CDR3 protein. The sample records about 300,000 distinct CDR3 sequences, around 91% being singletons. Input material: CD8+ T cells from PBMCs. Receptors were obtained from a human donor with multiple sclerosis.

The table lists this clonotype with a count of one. The CDR3 reads CACWTGRVGPYEQYF. The CDR3 DNA follows: TGTGCCTGTTGGACAGGGAGGGTCGGGCCCTACGAGCAGTACTTC. This sequence joins TRBV30 and TRBJ2-7, with D perhaps matching TRBD1 (8 bases). The V and J ends lost 6 bases and 2 bases respectively, with 20 bases between them. CDR3 size: 15 residues. Germline V gene lookup returns CDR1 GTSNPN and CDR2 SVGIG (reference sequence).

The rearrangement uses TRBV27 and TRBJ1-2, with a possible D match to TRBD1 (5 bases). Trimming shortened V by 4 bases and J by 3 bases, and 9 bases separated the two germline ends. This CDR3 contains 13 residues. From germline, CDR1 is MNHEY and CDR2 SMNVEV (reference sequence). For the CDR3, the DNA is TGTGCCAGCAGTTCAGGGTCGTACTATGGCTACACCTTC. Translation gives CASSSGSYYGYTF.

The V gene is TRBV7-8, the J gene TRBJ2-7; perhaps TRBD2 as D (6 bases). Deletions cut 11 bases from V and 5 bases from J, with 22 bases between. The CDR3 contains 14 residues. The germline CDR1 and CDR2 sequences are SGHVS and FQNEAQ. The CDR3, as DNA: TGTGCCTCCGGCGGAGGGTCACCGTGGGACGAGCAGTACTTC. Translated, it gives CASGGGSPWDEQYF.

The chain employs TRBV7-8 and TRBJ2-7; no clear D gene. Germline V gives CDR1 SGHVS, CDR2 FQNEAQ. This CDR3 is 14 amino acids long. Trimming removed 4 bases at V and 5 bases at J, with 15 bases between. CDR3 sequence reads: CASSSKLVGNEQYF. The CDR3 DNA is TGTGCCAGCAGCTCGAAGCTAGTGGGGAACGAGCAGTACTTC. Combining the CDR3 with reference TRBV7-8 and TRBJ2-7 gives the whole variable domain GAGVSQSPRYKVAKRGQDVALRCDPISGHVSLFWYQQALGQGPEFLTYFQNEAQLDKSGLPSDRFFAERPEGSVSTLKIQRTQQEDSAVYLCASSSKLVGNEQYFGPGTRLTVT.

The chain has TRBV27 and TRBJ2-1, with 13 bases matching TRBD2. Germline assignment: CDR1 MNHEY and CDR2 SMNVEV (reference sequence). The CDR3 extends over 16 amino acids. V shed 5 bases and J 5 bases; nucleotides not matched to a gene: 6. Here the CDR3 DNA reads TGTGCCAGCAGTCCTCCCACTAGCGGGAGGGACAATGAGCAGTTCTTC. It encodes CASSPPTSGRDNEQFF.

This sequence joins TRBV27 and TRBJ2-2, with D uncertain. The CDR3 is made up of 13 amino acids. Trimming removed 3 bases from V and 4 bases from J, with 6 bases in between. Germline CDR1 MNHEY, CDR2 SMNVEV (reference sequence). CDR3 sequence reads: CASSFSATGELFF. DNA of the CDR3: TGTGCCAGCAGTTTCTCGGCCACCGGGGAGCTGTTTTTT.

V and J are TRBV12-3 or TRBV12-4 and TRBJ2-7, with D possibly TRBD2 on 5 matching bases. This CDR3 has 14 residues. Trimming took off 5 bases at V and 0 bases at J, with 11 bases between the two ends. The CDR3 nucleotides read TGTGCCAGCAGTCGGAGGATGGACTCCTACGAGCAGTACTTC. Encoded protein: CASSRRMDSYEQYF.

The CDR3 DNA is TGTGCCAGCCAGGGGGCGGACACTGAAGCTTTCTTT. Translation gives CASQGADTEAFF. The rearrangement uses TRBV28 and TRBJ1-1; 8 positions agree with TRBD1. Germline V gene lookup returns CDR1 MDHEN and CDR2 SYDVKM. This CDR3 is built from 12 residues. The trim removed 8 bases at V and 3 bases at J, leaving 2 bases unmatched. Supplemented by reference TRBV28 and TRBJ1-1, the full variable domain reads DVKVTQSSRYLVKRTGEKVFLECVQDMDHENMFWYRQDPGLGLRLIYFSYDVKMKEKGDIPEGYSVSREKKERFSLILESASTNQTSMYLCASQGADTEAFFGQGTRLTVV.

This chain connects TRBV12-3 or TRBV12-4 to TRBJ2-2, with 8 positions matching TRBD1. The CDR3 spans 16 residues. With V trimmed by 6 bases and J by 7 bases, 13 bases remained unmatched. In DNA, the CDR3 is TGTGCCAGCAGGGGACAGGCCACCCTCATGGACGGGGAGCTGTTTTTT. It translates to CASRGQATLMDGELFF.

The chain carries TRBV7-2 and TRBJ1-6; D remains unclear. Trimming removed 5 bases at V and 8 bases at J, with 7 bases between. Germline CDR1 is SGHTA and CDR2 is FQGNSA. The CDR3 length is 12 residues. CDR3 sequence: CASSTLYSPLHF. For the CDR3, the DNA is TGTGCCAGCAGCACCCTCTATTCACCCCTCCACTTT.

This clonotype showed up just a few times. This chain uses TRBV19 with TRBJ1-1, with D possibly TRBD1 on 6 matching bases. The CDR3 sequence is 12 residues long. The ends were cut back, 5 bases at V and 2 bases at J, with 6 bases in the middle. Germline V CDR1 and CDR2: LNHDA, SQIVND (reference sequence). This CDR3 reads CASSGGNTEAFF. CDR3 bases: TGTGCCAGTAGTGGGGGCAACACTGAAGCTTTCTTT. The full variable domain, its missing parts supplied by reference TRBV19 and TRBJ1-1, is DGGITQSPKYLFRKEGQNVTLSCEQNLNHDAMYWYRQDPGQGLRLIYYSQIVNDFQKGDIAEGYSVSREKKESFPLTVTSAQKNPTAFYLCASSGGNTEAFFGQGTRLTVV.

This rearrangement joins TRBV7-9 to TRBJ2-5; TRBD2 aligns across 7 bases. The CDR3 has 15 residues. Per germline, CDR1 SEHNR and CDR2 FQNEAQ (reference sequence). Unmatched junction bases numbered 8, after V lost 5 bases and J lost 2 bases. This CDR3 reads CASSRTLAQQETQYF. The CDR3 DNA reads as TGTGCCAGCAGCCGAACACTAGCGCAACAAGAGACCCAGTACTTC.

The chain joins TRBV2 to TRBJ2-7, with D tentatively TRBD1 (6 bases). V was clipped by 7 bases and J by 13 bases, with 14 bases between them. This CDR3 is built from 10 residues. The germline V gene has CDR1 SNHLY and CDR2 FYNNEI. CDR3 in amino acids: CASIGTSIYF. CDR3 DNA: TGTGCCAGCATAGGGACATCAATATACTTC.

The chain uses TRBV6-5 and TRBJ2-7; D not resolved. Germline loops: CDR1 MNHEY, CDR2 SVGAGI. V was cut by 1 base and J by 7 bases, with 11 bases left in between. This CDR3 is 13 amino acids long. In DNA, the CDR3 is TGTGCCAGCAGTTACTTGTCTGACGGGGAGCAGTACTTC. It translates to CASSYLSDGEQYF.

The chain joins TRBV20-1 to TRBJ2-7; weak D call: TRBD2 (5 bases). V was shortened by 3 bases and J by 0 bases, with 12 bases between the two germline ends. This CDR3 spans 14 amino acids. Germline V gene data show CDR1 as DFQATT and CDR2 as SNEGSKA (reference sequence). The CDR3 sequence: CSASHTGSSYEQYF. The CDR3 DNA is TGCAGTGCTAGTCACACGGGGAGCTCCTACGAGCAGTACTTC.

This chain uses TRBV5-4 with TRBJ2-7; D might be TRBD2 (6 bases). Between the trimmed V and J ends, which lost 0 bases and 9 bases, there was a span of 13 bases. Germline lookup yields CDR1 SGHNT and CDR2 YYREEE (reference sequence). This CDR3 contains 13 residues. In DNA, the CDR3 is TGTGCCAGCAGCTTGGTTGGTCAAGCGGGGCAGTACTTC. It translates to CASSLVGQAGQYF.

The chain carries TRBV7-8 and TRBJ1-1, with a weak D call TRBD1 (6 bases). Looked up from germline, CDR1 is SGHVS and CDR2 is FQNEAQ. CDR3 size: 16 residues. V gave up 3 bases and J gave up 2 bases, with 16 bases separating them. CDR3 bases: TGTGCCAGCAGCTTCTACAGGGCGGTCGGAAACACTGAAGCTTTCTTT. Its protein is CASSFYRAVGNTEAFF. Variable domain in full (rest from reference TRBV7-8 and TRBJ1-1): GAGVSQSPRYKVAKRGQDVALRCDPISGHVSLFWYQQALGQGPEFLTYFQNEAQLDKSGLPSDRFFAERPEGSVSTLKIQRTQQEDSAVYLCASSFYRAVGNTEAFFGQGTRLTVV.

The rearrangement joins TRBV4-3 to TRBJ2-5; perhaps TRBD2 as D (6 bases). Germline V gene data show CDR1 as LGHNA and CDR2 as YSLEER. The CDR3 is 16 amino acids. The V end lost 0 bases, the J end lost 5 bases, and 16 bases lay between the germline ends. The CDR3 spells CASSQELLLAGETQYF. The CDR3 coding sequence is TGCGCCAGCAGCCAAGAGCTACTACTAGCTGGTGAGACCCAGTACTTC.

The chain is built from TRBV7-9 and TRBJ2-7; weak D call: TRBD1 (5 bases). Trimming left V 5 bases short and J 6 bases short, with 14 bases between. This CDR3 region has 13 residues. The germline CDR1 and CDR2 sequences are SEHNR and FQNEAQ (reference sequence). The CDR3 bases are TGTGCCAGCAGCCCCCCCGAAAGGGGCGAGCAGTACTTC. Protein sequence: CASSPPERGEQYF.

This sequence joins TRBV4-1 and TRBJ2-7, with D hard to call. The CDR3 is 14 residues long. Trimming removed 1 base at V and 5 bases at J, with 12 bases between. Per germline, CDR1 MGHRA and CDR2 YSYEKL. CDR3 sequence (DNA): TGCGCCAGCAGCCAAGTCGCCCGACCAGACGAGCAGTACTTC. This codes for CASSQVARPDEQYF.